What follows are 8 T cell receptor beta chains derived from one specimen sequenced in a study of T cells after yellow fever vaccination. TCRdb used MiXCR to reprocess the 5' RACE reads, holding one entry per CDR3 protein. The sample consists of some 500,000 distinct CDR3 sequences, roughly 12% of them appearing once. Here the sequenced sample was PBMCs, taken on the day of the yellow fever booster vaccination. All receptors come from a man aged 25-45 years who received the YFV17D yellow fever vaccine.

This clonotype was seen a few times. This chain uses TRBV6-1 with TRBJ1-5; D ambiguous. The CDR3 totals 14 residues. Germline lookup yields CDR1 MNHNS and CDR2 SASEGT. Trimming left V 6 bases short and J 1 base short, with 10 bases between. The CDR3 nucleotides read TGTGCCAGCAGAGAGACGGGGAGCAATCAGCCCCAGCATTTT. It specifies CASRETGSNQPQHF.

The genes are TRBV7-9 and TRBJ2-7, with no clear D. V dropped 2 bases and J dropped 4 bases, with 6 bases sitting between them. Per the germline V gene, CDR1 is SEHNR and CDR2 is FQNEAQ (reference sequence). CDR3 length: 12 amino acids. The CDR3 protein is CASSLSEYEQYF. The CDR3 DNA reads TGTGCCAGCAGCTTAAGCGAATACGAGCAGTACTTC.

This clonotype was observed a handful of times. This chain joins TRBV28 and TRBJ2-1; TRBD1 or TRBD2 may be the D gene (7 bases each). The germline V gene has CDR1 MDHEN and CDR2 SYDVKM. The V and J ends lost 11 bases and 13 bases respectively, with 21 bases between them. This CDR3 is built from 12 residues. Here the CDR3 DNA reads TGTGCCGGCGGGGGACAACAGGGGAACCAGTTCTTC. It translates to CAGGGQQGNQFF.

This sequence joins TRBV27 and TRBJ1-6; D gene ambiguous. The ends were cut back, 3 bases at V and 10 bases at J, with 13 bases in the middle. Germline V gene data show CDR1 as MNHEY and CDR2 as SMNVEV (reference sequence). This CDR3 spans 14 amino acids. The CDR3 DNA sequence: TGTGCCAGCAGTTTTCGGGAATCCCACTCACCCCTCCACTTT. It yields the protein CASSFRESHSPLHF.

This clonotype showed up just a few times. The V gene is TRBV20-1, the J gene TRBJ1-1; D may be TRBD1 (5 bases). The CDR3 runs to 13 residues. Per the germline V gene, CDR1 is DFQATT and CDR2 is SNEGSKA (reference sequence). V lost 5 bases to trimming and J lost 4 bases, with 14 bases between them. CDR3 bases: TGCAGTGCTCCTCGACCGAGGGGCACTGAAGCTTTCTTT. It specifies CSAPRPRGTEAFF.

This clonotype was counted a few times. The rearrangement joins TRBV2 to TRBJ1-2; maybe TRBD1 (6 bases). V lost 7 bases and J 0 bases, leaving 15 bases between the germline ends. The CDR3 contains 15 residues. Germline CDR1 is SNHLY and CDR2 is FYNNEI. The chain's CDR3 is CASKGGQSSNYGYTF. The CDR3 region has the DNA TGTGCCAGCAAAGGTGGACAGAGCTCTAACTATGGCTACACCTTC.

The chain joins TRBV6-2 or TRBV6-3 to TRBJ2-2, with D possibly matching TRBD1 (7 bases). The CDR3 contains 14 residues. Germline CDR1 MNHEY, CDR2 SVGEGT. V was shortened by 8 bases and J by 6 bases, with 16 bases between the two germline ends. CDR3 sequence reads: CASVGTGEAGELFF. The DNA of the CDR3 is TGTGCCAGCGTTGGAACAGGGGAGGCCGGGGAGCTGTTTTTT.

The genes are TRBV28 and TRBJ1-6, with D perhaps TRBD1 (6 bases). Between the trimmed V and J ends, which lost 3 bases and 13 bases, there was a span of 16 bases. CDR1 and CDR2 (germline): MDHEN, SYDVKM. The CDR3 totals 14 residues. CDR3 region: CASSFIQGISPLHF. Written as DNA, the CDR3 is TGTGCCAGCAGTTTTATACAGGGTATCTCTCCCCTCCACTTT.